What follows are 22 T cell receptor beta chains derived from one specimen sequenced in a study of T cell responses to AZD1222 COVID-19 vaccine. The method was immunoSEQ multiplex PCR; TCRdb's version includes in-frame clones alone and lacks a portion of them. In the table there are 80,000 or so clones, approximately 90% of which are singletons. Sequencing was performed on peripheral blood, taken 28 days after the second AZD1222 dose. Receptors originate from an adult who received the AZD1222 COVID-19 vaccine.

The genes are TRBV11-3 and TRBJ2-6; tentatively, D is TRBD1 or TRBD2 (5 bases each). Trimming pared 1 base from V and 2 bases from J, leaving 6 bases between. The CDR3 runs to 15 residues. The germline CDR1 and CDR2 sequences are SGHNT and YENEEA. The CDR3: CASSLAGPGANVLTF. In DNA, the CDR3 is TGTGCCAGCAGCTTAGCGGGGCCTGGGGCCAACGTCCTGACTTTC.

The CDR3 bases are TGTGCCAGCAGTGATGACGCGGGACAGGGGGGCGAGCAGTACTTC. Amino acids: CASSDDAGQGGEQYF. The V gene is TRBV7-8, the J gene TRBJ2-7, with 11 bases that match TRBD1. The ends lost 6 bases at V and 6 bases at J; junction bases unmatched: 10. The CDR3 covers 15 residues. Germline V gives CDR1 SGHVS, CDR2 FQNEAQ. Variable domain in full (rest from reference TRBV7-8 and TRBJ2-7): GAGVSQSPRYKVAKRGQDVALRCDPISGHVSLFWYQQALGQGPEFLTYFQNEAQLDKSGLPSDRFFAERPEGSVSTLKIQRTQQEDSAVYLCASSDDAGQGGEQYFGPGTRLTVT.

The rearrangement joins TRBV5-5 to TRBJ1-5, with no clear D. Trimming left V 7 bases short and J 5 bases short, with 7 bases between. Germline V gives CDR1 SGHKS, CDR2 YYEKEE (reference sequence). CDR3 length: 11 residues. CDR3 residues: CASGVDQPQHF. Written as DNA, the CDR3 is TGTGCCAGCGGTGTCGATCAGCCCCAGCATTTT.

The chain uses TRBV7-9 and TRBJ2-7, with D unclear. Trimming removed 7 bases from V and 6 bases from J, with 19 bases in between. Germline V lookup: CDR1 SEHNR, CDR2 FQNEAQ (reference sequence). The CDR3 covers 14 residues. In DNA form, the CDR3 reads TGTGCCAGCACCAACCCCGCATACCGTTCCGAGCAGTACTTC. Protein sequence: CASTNPAYRSEQYF.

The chain has TRBV6-5 and TRBJ1-1; D gene uncertain. Germline CDR1 and CDR2: MNHEY and SVGAGI. Trimming cost V 6 bases and J 0 bases, with 11 bases left between them. CDR3 length: 14 amino acids. CDR3 bases: TGTGCCAGCAGCTTCGGTGGTATGAACACTGAAGCTTTCTTT. This translates into CASSFGGMNTEAFF.

This clone showed up just a few times. The V gene is TRBV4-1, the J gene TRBJ2-7; D gene ambiguous. V was shortened by 3 bases and J by 5 bases, with 8 bases between the two germline ends. CDR1 and CDR2 from the germline V gene are MGHRA and YSYEKL. The CDR3 length is 12 residues. Here the CDR3 DNA reads TGCGCCAGCAGCCACGTAAGAGACGAGCAGTACTTC. It is translated as CASSHVRDEQYF.

This sequence joins TRBV5-1 and TRBJ1-1; D is perhaps TRBD1 (6 bases). Germline CDR1 is SGHRS and CDR2 is YFSETQ. Trimming pared 0 bases from V and 6 bases from J, leaving 9 bases between. The CDR3 contains 13 residues. Written as DNA, the CDR3 is TGCGCCAGCAGCTTGGGGGGGCTGGCTGAAGCTTTCTTT. It codes for CASSLGGLAEAFF.

This clone has just one count. This chain links TRBV19 with TRBJ1-5; 9 bases map to TRBD1. V lost 6 bases, J lost 5 bases, and 8 bases stayed unmatched. CDR1 is LNHDA and CDR2 is SQIVND in the germline V gene (reference sequence). The CDR3 contains 15 residues. CDR3 bases: TGTGCCAGTAGGGGACAGGGAAACCGCCATCAGCCCCAGCATTTT. This translates into CASRGQGNRHQPQHF.

This clone was seen just once. This rearrangement joins TRBV9 to TRBJ1-2; 10 nucleotides agree with TRBD1. The CDR3 length is 17 residues. V was clipped by 0 bases and J by 2 bases; unmatched bases: 7. Germline lookup yields CDR1 SGDLS and CDR2 YYNGEE. The chain's CDR3 is CASSVGQGAVGNYGYTF. As DNA, the CDR3 is TGTGCCAGCAGCGTAGGACAGGGGGCGGTGGGAAACTATGGCTACACCTTC. The variable domain in full, with the rest retrieved from reference TRBV9 and TRBJ1-2, is DSGVTQTPKHLITATGQRVTLRCSPRSGDLSVYWYQQSLDQGLQFLIQYYNGEERAKGNILERFSAQQFPDLHSELNLSSLELGDSALYFCASSVGQGAVGNYGYTFGSGTRLTVV.

This rearrangement joins TRBV12-5 to TRBJ2-7; either TRBD1 or TRBD2 may supply D (5 bases each). The germline V gene encodes CDR1 LGHNT and CDR2 FRNRAP. V was trimmed by 6 bases and J by 1 base, leaving 10 bases between them. This CDR3 has 13 residues. The CDR3: CASGGRTSYEQYF. In nucleotides, the CDR3 is TGTGCTAGTGGGGGACGTACGTCCTACGAGCAGTACTTC.

The rearrangement links TRBV19 to TRBJ1-1; D not resolved. Trimming pared 4 bases from V and 3 bases from J, leaving 27 bases between. The length of the CDR3 is 19 residues. Germline V CDR1 and CDR2: LNHDA, SQIVND (reference sequence). The chain's CDR3 is CASSKSPSSSWGFDTEAFF. As DNA, the CDR3 is TGTGCCAGTAGTAAAAGCCCCTCGTCCTCATGGGGTTTCGACACTGAAGCTTTCTTT.

This clone was detected only a few times. The genes are TRBV27 and TRBJ1-2, with D unclear. The ends were cut back, 0 bases at V and 1 base at J, with 6 bases in the middle. Germline-derived CDR1 and CDR2 are MNHEY and SMNVEV (reference sequence). This CDR3 spans 14 amino acids. The CDR3 sequence is CASSLSVSNYGYTF. The CDR3 DNA sequence: TGTGCCAGCAGTTTATCGGTCAGTAACTATGGCTACACCTTC.

The chain combines TRBV5-1 with TRBJ1-3; possibly TRBD1 for D (6 bases). In germline, CDR1 is SGHRS, CDR2 YFSETQ. The V gene lost 4 bases and the J gene lost 2 bases, with 16 bases spanning the gap. The CDR3 length is 16 residues. For the CDR3, the DNA is TGCGCCAGCAGCCTCCGACAGACAGGAGCTGGAAACACCATATATTTT. Its translation is CASSLRQTGAGNTIYF. The variable domain in full, completed from reference TRBV5-1 and TRBJ1-3, reads KAGVTQTPRYLIKTRGQQVTLSCSPISGHRSVSWYQQTPGQGLQFLFEYFSETQRNKGNFPGRFSGRQFSNSRSEMNVSTLELGDSALYLCASSLRQTGAGNTIYFGEGSWLTVV.

The J gene is TRBJ2-5, the V gene TRBV11-2, with 11 nucleotides matching TRBD2. With 1 base clipped from V and 5 bases from J, the junction kept 3 bases outside the gene matches. The CDR3 is 15 residues long. In germline, CDR1 is SGHAT, CDR2 FQNNGV. The CDR3 loop reads CASSLASGRYETQYF. The CDR3 DNA sequence: TGTGCCAGCAGCTTAGCTAGCGGGAGGTACGAGACCCAGTACTTC.

This sequence joins TRBV6-6 and TRBJ1-4, with D unresolved. Looked up from germline, CDR1 is MNHNY and CDR2 is SVGAGI (reference sequence). This CDR3 is built from 12 residues. V lost 7 bases, J lost 3 bases, and 6 bases lay in between. The CDR3 loop reads CASTRANEKLFF. Here the CDR3 DNA reads TGTGCCAGCACTCGGGCTAATGAAAAACTGTTTTTT.

This clone was seen a few times. The chain links TRBV5-1 to TRBJ2-7; unclear D gene. Germline V gene lookup returns CDR1 SGHRS and CDR2 YFSETQ. This CDR3 is built from 14 residues. V was cut by 0 bases and J by 3 bases, with 10 bases left in between. The CDR3 nucleotides read TGCGCCAGCAGCTTGGCCGGTCTGTTCTACGAGCAGTACTTC. Translation gives CASSLAGLFYEQYF.

V usage is TRBV5-1 and J usage is TRBJ2-2; 12 bases agree with TRBD2. CDR1 and CDR2 (germline): SGHRS, YFSETQ. V trimming: 5 bases; J trimming: 4 bases; junction bases outside the gene matches: 12. CDR3 length: 18 residues. The chain's CDR3 is CASRNPSGGALGTGELFF. DNA of the CDR3: TGCGCCAGCAGAAATCCTAGCGGGGGGGCCTTGGGCACCGGGGAGCTGTTTTTT.

This rearrangement joins TRBV5-1 to TRBJ1-1; D remains unclear. CDR1 and CDR2 (germline): SGHRS, YFSETQ. The CDR3 runs 15 residues. Trimming stripped 0 bases from V and 3 bases from J, with 12 bases between. For the CDR3, the DNA is TGCGCCAGCAGCTTGGAAGGTACTAGGTACACTGAAGCTTTCTTT. Encoded protein: CASSLEGTRYTEAFF.

The rearrangement joins TRBV6-5 to TRBJ2-3, with unresolved D. V was pared by 5 bases and J by 5 bases, with 17 bases between. This CDR3 region has 15 residues. Germline CDR1 and CDR2: MNHEY and SVGAGI. The CDR3 loop is CASSLAPLPQDTQYF. In DNA form, the CDR3 reads TGTGCCAGCAGTCTGGCTCCCCTCCCCCAAGATACGCAGTATTTT.

V is TRBV13 and J is TRBJ1-3; no clear D gene. CDR1 and CDR2 from the germline V gene are PRHDT and FYEKMQ (reference sequence). V was pared by 5 bases and J by 0 bases, with 8 bases between. The CDR3 has 14 residues. DNA for the CDR3: TGTGCCAGCAGCCTCAAACTCTCTGGAAACACCATATATTTT. Its translation: CASSLKLSGNTIYF.

V usage is TRBV11-2 and J usage is TRBJ1-1; D is undetermined. The germline V gene encodes CDR1 SGHAT and CDR2 FQNNGV. The CDR3 has 13 amino acids. The V end lost 3 bases, the J end lost 4 bases, and 9 bases lay between the germline ends. CDR3 amino acids: CASSLNGPTEAFF. CDR3 nucleotide sequence: TGTGCCAGCAGCTTGAACGGGCCCACTGAAGCTTTCTTT.

The rearrangement uses TRBV27 and TRBJ1-3; tentative D call: TRBD1 (6 bases). Germline V gene lookup returns CDR1 MNHEY and CDR2 SMNVEV (reference sequence). There are 16 residues in the CDR3. V lost 0 bases and J lost 3, with 12 bases in between. CDR3 nucleotides: TGTGCCAGCAGTTTATCGGGGGGGGCTTTTGGAAACACCATATATTTT. Protein: CASSLSGGAFGNTIYF.